These T cell receptor beta chains were read from a single sample in a study of OX40 agonist ivuxolimab in advanced cancers. Repertoires were generated with immunoSEQ multiplex PCR, while TCRdb's copy carries only in-frame clones and drops some. The sample records tens of thousands of clones, more than 70% being singletons. Material: CD4+ or CD8+ T cells sorted from blood, obtained in a trial of the OX40 agonist ivuxolimab. The receptors here all came from an adult with an advanced solid tumor such as melanoma, head and neck, liver or kidney cancer. Both conserved end residues are part of each CDR3. A D gene is named only where the DNA matches it firmly. Rows may omit the clone size; those that give it use once, few, many or a size class.

TRBJ2-3 | TRBV14 | 16 | - | - | CASSPGPGALRDTQYF | TGTGCCAGCAGCCCGGGTCCCGGGGCCCTCCGGGATACGCAGTATTTT
TRBJ2-3 | TRBV6-6 | 15 | - | - | CASSYSSWGTDTQYF | TGTGCCAGCAGTTACTCCAGCTGGGGCACAGATACGCAGTATTTT
TRBJ2-5 | TRBV7-4 | 16 | - | - | CASSLVLCTYQETQYF | TGTGCCAGCAGCTTAGTGTTGTGTACGTACCAAGAGACCCAGTACTTC
TRBJ1-1 | TRBV19 | 13 | - | - | CASRRGMNTEAFF | TGTGCCAGTCGGCGGGGAATGAACACTGAAGCTTTCTTT
TRBJ2-2 | TRBV9 | 18 | - | TRBD2 | CASSAEEPSGSWAGELFF | TGTGCCAGCAGCGCCGAGGAGCCTAGCGGGAGTTGGGCCGGGGAGCTGTTTTTT
TRBJ2-7 | TRBV19 | 13 | - | TRBD2 | CASNRGDSYEQYF | TGTGCCAGTAACCGGGGGGACTCCTACGAGCAGTACTTC
TRBJ2-7 | TRBV6-1 | 14 | - | - | CASSEAARGHEQYF | TGTGCCAGCAGTGAAGCGGCCAGGGGCCACGAGCAGTACTTC
TRBJ2-2 | TRBV18 | 15 | - | - | CASSPINANTGELFF | TGTGCCAGCTCACCAATAAACGCGAACACCGGGGAGCTGTTTTTT
TRBJ2-3 | TRBV6-5 | 13 | few | - | CASSSTSSRTQYF | TGTGCCAGCAGCTCCACTTCTAGCCGAACGCAGTATTTT
TRBJ2-1 | TRBV18 | 16 | - | TRBD2 | CASSQRGGVSYNEQFF | TGTGCCAGCTCACAGCGGGGGGGCGTATCCTACAATGAGCAGTTCTTC
TRBJ1-3 | TRBV6-5 | 15 | - | - | CASSLTSTSGNTIYF | TGTGCCAGCAGTTTAACCTCAACGTCTGGAAACACCATATATTTT
TRBJ2-5 | TRBV27 | 14 | - | - | CASSPRRGPETQYF | TGTGCCAGCAGTCCCCGCCGGGGCCCGGAGACCCAGTACTTC
TRBJ2-1 | TRBV6-1 | 14 | - | - | CASSERRTTNEQFF | TGTGCCAGCAGTGAAAGGCGGACTACCAATGAGCAGTTCTTC
TRBJ2-2 | TRBV15 | 14 | once | - | CATRWAANTGELFF | TGTGCCACCAGGTGGGCGGCAAACACCGGGGAGCTGTTTTTT
TRBJ1-1 | TRBV7-3 | 14 | - | TRBD1 | CASSLTGGAGKAFF | TGTGCCAGCAGCTTAACAGGGGGCGCGGGGAAAGCTTTCTTT
TRBJ2-2 | TRBV15 | 15 | - | - | CATSRDVPGAGELFF | TGTGCCACCAGCAGAGACGTACCAGGGGCCGGGGAGCTGTTTTTT
TRBJ2-3 | TRBV11-2 | 13 | - | - | CASSPLSQDTQYF | TGTGCCAGCAGCCCCCTTTCACAAGATACGCAGTATTTT
TRBJ2-1 | TRBV6-6 | 15 | - | TRBD1 | CASSYSRDRYNEQFF | TGTGCCAGCAGTTACTCCCGGGACAGGTACAATGAGCAGTTCTTC
TRBJ2-3 | TRBV5-1 | 14 | - | - | CASSPWEMTDTQYF | TGCGCCAGCAGCCCGTGGGAAATGACAGATACGCAGTATTTT
TRBJ2-1 | TRBV5-1 | 12 | once | - | CASSWRGGEQFF | TGCGCCAGCAGCTGGAGGGGGGGCGAGCAGTTCTTC
TRBJ2-6 | TRBV7-3 | 16 | once | - | CASSSSGVSGANVLTF | TGTGCCAGCAGCTCATCAGGTGTCTCTGGGGCCAACGTCCTGACTTTC
TRBJ2-7 | TRBV11-2 | 14 | - | - | CASSPPGDSYEQYF | TGTGCCAGCAGTCCTCCCGGAGACTCCTACGAGCAGTACTTC
TRBJ2-3 | TRBV10-3 | 13 | - | - | CAISAGSGDTQYF | TGTGCCATCAGTGCGGGGAGCGGAGATACGCAGTATTTT
TRBJ1-2 | TRBV9 | 14 | - | - | CASSVAGELNTYTF | TGTGCCAGCAGCGTAGCTGGAGAGCTGAATACCTACACCTTC
TRBJ2-6 | TRBV5-1 | 15 | - | - | CASSLGGPGANVLTF | TGCGCCAGCAGCTTGGGGGGACCCGGGGCCAACGTCCTGACTTTC
TRBJ2-7 | TRBV4-2 | 15 | - | TRBD2 | CASSPAGGGVYEQYF | TGTGCCAGCAGTCCCGCGGGCGGGGGTGTCTACGAGCAGTACTTC
TRBJ1-1 | TRBV28 | 14 | - | - | CASRDSSSGFEAFF | TGTGCCAGCAGGGATTCAAGTTCAGGGTTTGAAGCTTTCTTT
TRBJ1-2 | TRBV27 | 13 | - | TRBD1 | CASSLPGQEGYTF | TGTGCCAGCAGTTTACCTGGACAGGAGGGCTACACCTTC
TRBJ2-7 | TRBV2 | 14 | - | TRBD1 | CASSPTGISYEQYF | TGTGCCAGCAGTCCGACAGGGATCTCCTACGAGCAGTACTTC
TRBJ2-6 | TRBV19 | 16 | - | - | CASMAQVSSGANVLTF | TGTGCCAGTATGGCACAGGTTTCCTCTGGGGCCAACGTCCTGACTTTC
TRBJ1-4 | TRBV5-6 | 14 | few | - | CASSPGRFRGKLFF | TGTGCCAGCAGCCCCGGGAGGTTCCGCGGAAAACTGTTTTTT
TRBJ1-5 | TRBV2 | 14 | - | TRBD1 | CASSNEGGSQPQHF | TGTGCCAGCAGCAACGAAGGGGGCAGTCAGCCCCAGCATTTT
TRBJ2-7 | TRBV14 | 16 | - | TRBD1 | CASSARPGQGSHEQYF | TGTGCCAGCAGCGCTAGGCCGGGACAGGGCTCCCACGAGCAGTACTTC
TRBJ2-7 | TRBV19 | 14 | - | - | CASSRNREGYEQYF | TGTGCCAGTAGTAGGAACAGAGAAGGGTACGAGCAGTACTTC
TRBJ2-7 | TRBV28 | 15 | few | - | CASTPPRGFGYEQYF | TGTGCCAGCACCCCCCCGCGGGGATTTGGGTACGAGCAGTACTTC
TRBJ2-3 | TRBV10-3 | 15 | - | - | CAISESRGATDTQYF | TGTGCCATCAGTGAGTCCCGGGGGGCGACAGATACGCAGTATTTT
TRBJ1-1 | TRBV6-5 | 15 | - | - | CASSKAGTPPGGAFF | TGTGCCAGCAGTAAGGCCGGGACTCCCCCCGGCGGAGCTTTCTTT
TRBJ2-7 | TRBV11-2 | 14 | - | TRBD2 | CASSFSSGVNEQYF | TGTGCCAGCAGCTTTTCTAGCGGGGTTAACGAGCAGTACTTC
TRBJ1-4 | TRBV6-1 | 14 | - | - | CASSRTNTVEKLFF | TGTGCCAGCAGTCGCACAAATACGGTGGAAAAACTGTTTTTT
TRBJ1-2 | TRBV15 | 12 | few | - | CATSTNTYGYTF | TGTGCCACCAGCACCAATACCTATGGCTACACCTTC
TRBJ1-4 | TRBV7-2 | 13 | once | - | CASSLSRQEKLFF | TGTGCCAGCAGCTTGTCCCGACAGGAAAAACTGTTTTTT
TRBJ1-1 | TRBV6-1 | 13 | - | - | CASRIAPQWGAFF | TGTGCCAGCAGAATTGCCCCCCAGTGGGGAGCTTTCTTT
TRBJ1-4 | TRBV7-9 | 15 | - | TRBD1 | CASSWGGQGTEKLFF | TGTGCCAGCAGCTGGGGCGGACAGGGCACCGAAAAACTGTTTTTT
TRBJ1-3 | TRBV19 | 15 | - | - | CASRPSFNSGNTIYF | TGTGCCAGTAGACCATCGTTTAACTCTGGAAACACCATATATTTT
TRBJ1-1 | TRBV21-1 | 17 | - | - | CASSKAWDRGEDTEAFF | TGTGCCAGCAGCAAAGCCTGGGACAGGGGGGAGGACACTGAAGCTTTCTTT
TRBJ2-3 | TRBV9 | 13 | - | - | CASSFGGTDTQYF | TGTGCCAGCAGCTTCGGGGGCACAGATACGCAGTATTTT
TRBJ1-2 | TRBV7-8 | 17 | few | TRBD1 | CASSYRPKDRGPYGYTF | TGTGCCAGCAGCTACCGCCCCAAAGACAGGGGCCCTTATGGCTACACCTTC
TRBJ1-2 | TRBV6-6 | 11 | - | - | CASSYDYGYTF | TGTGCCAGCAGTTACGATTATGGCTACACCTTC
TRBJ2-4 | TRBV5-1 | 14 | - | - | CASSGDLGSGRRYF | TGCGCCAGCAGCGGCGACCTCGGGTCGGGACGCCGGTACTTC
TRBJ1-5 | TRBV4-1 | 13 | - | - | CASSQAGDQPQHF | TGCGCCAGCAGCCAAGCCGGAGATCAGCCCCAGCATTTT
TRBJ1-3 | TRBV2 | 14 | - | - | CASRDGTGGNTIYF | TGTGCCAGCAGGGACGGAACAGGTGGAAACACCATATATTTT
TRBJ2-3 | TRBV6-6 | 14 | - | - | CASSYSVVSSTQYF | TGTGCCAGCAGTTACTCGGTCGTTAGCAGTACGCAGTATTTT
TRBJ2-3 | TRBV6-1 | 14 | - | - | CASSVRDQTDTQYF | TGTGCCAGCAGTGTAAGGGACCAAACAGATACGCAGTATTTT
TRBJ1-2 | TRBV11-1 | 15 | once | - | CASSLMLGPNYGYTF | TGTGCCAGCAGCCTGATGCTGGGCCCTAACTATGGCTACACCTTC
TRBJ2-5 | TRBV19 | 16 | - | - | CASSNRQDSYQETQYF | TGTGCCAGTAGTAACCGACAGGACTCTTACCAAGAGACCCAGTACTTC
TRBJ1-1 | TRBV5-1 | 16 | - | TRBD1 | CASSLDRDRGFSEAFF | TGCGCCAGCAGCTTAGATAGGGACAGGGGGTTCTCTGAAGCTTTCTTT
TRBJ1-1 | TRBV5-4 | 13 | - | - | CASSLGRDTEAFF | TGTGCCAGCAGCCTCGGCAGGGACACTGAAGCTTTCTTT
TRBJ1-5 | TRBV5-4 | 13 | - | - | CASSFNSNQPQHF | TGTGCCAGCAGCTTTAATAGCAATCAGCCCCAGCATTTT
TRBJ2-3 | TRBV6-1 | 12 | - | - | CASRTGTDTQYF | TGTGCCTCCCGGACAGGCACAGATACGCAGTATTTT